This T cell receptor (beta chain) was found in a study of blood T cell repertoires in COVID-19. Turning to the study itself: The samples span acute and convalescent COVID-19 from the United States, Italy and Spain. The cDNA or gDNA used as material had been derived from T cells, B-cell-depleted T cells, or PBMCs.

Germline V gives CDR1 SGHRS, CDR2 YFSETQ. Losses at the gene ends were 0 bases for V and 4 bases for J; bases not matched to a gene: 1. The CDR3 loop spans 15 amino acids. Clones were sequenced by immunoSEQ multiplex PCR, and TCRdb holds only the in-frame ones, with some missing. The sample carries about 63,000 clones, just over 85% recorded once. This sequence was found in a human donor in a cohort sampled during active COVID-19. Sequenced: peripheral blood. The J gene is TRBJ1-2, the V gene TRBV5-1, with 12 bases that match TRBD1. The CDR3 reads CASSLGDRGLYGYTF. The CDR3, as DNA: TGCGCCAGCAGCTTGGGGGACAGGGGGCTCTATGGCTACACCTTC.